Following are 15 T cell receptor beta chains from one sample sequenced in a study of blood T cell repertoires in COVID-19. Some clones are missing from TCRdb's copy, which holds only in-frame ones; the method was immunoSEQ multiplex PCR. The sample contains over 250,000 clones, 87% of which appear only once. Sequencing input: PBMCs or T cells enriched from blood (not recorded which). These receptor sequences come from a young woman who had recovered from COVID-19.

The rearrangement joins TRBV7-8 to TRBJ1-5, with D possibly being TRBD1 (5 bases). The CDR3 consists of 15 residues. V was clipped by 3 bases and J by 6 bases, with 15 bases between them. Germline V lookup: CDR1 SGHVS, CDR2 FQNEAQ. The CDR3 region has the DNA TGTGCCAGCAGCTTCTATGGGGAGGGGAGTCAGCCCCAGCATTTT. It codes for CASSFYGEGSQPQHF.

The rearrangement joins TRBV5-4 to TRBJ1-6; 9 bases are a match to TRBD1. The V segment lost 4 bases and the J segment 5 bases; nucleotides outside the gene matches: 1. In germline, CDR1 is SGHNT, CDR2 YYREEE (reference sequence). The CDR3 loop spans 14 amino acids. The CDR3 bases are TGTGCCAGCAGCCGGGACAGGGATAATTCACCCCTCCACTTT. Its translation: CASSRDRDNSPLHF.

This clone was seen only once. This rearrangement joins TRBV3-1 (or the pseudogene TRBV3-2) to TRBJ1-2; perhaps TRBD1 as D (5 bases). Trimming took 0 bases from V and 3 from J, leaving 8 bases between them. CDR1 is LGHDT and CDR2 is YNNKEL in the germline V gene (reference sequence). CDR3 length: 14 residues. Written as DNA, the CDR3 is TGTGCCAGCAGCCAAGAGGGAGGGGACTATGGCTACACCTTC. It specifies CASSQEGGDYGYTF.

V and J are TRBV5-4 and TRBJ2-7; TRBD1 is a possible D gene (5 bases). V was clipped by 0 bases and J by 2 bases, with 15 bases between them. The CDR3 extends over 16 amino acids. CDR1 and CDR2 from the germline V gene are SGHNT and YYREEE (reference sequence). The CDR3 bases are TGTGCCAGCAGCTTGGCCCAAGGGGCAGTGACCTACGAGCAGTACTTC. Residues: CASSLAQGAVTYEQYF.

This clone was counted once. For the CDR3, the DNA is TGCGCCAGCAGCTCTCGAGGGAGCAGATTACAAGAGACCCAGTACTTC. It yields the protein CASSSRGSRLQETQYF. The gene calls are TRBV5-1 and TRBJ2-5, with D possibly TRBD2 on 5 matching bases. The CDR3 is made up of 16 amino acids. V was pared by 3 bases and J by 2 bases, with 17 bases between. Germline values: CDR1 SGHRS, CDR2 YFSETQ. Complete variable domain (other parts from reference TRBV5-1 and TRBJ2-5): KAGVTQTPRYLIKTRGQQVTLSCSPISGHRSVSWYQQTPGQGLQFLFEYFSETQRNKGNFPGRFSGRQFSNSRSEMNVSTLELGDSALYLCASSSRGSRLQETQYFGPGTRLLVL.

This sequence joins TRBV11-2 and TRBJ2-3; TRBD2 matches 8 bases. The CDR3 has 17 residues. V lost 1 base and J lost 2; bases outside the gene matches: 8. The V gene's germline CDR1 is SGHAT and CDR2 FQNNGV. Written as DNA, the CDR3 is TGTGCCAGCAGCTTAGGGTCAGGCGGGGGGATCACAGATACGCAGTATTTT. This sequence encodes CASSLGSGGGITDTQYF. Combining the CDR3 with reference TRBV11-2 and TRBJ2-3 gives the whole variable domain EAGVAQSPRYKIIEKRQSVAFWCNPISGHATLYWYQQILGQGPKLLIQFQNNGVVDDSQLPKDRFSAERLKGVDSTLKIQPAKLEDSAVYLCASSLGSGGGITDTQYFGPGTRLTVL.

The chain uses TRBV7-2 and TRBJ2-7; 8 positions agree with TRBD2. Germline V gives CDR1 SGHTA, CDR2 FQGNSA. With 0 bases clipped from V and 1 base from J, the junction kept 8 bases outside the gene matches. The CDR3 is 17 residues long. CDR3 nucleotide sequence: TGTGCCAGCAGCTTAGCCGGGTCGGTAGCGGGGTCCTACGAGCAGTACTTC. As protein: CASSLAGSVAGSYEQYF.

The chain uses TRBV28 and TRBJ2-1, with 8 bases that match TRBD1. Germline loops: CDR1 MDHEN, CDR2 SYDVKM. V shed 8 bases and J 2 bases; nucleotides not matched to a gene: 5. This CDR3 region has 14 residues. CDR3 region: CASLPGQAYNEQFF. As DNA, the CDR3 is TGTGCCAGCCTACCGGGACAGGCCTACAATGAGCAGTTCTTC. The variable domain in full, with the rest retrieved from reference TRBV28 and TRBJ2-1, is DVKVTQSSRYLVKRTGEKVFLECVQDMDHENMFWYRQDPGLGLRLIYFSYDVKMKEKGDIPEGYSVSREKKERFSLILESASTNQTSMYLCASLPGQAYNEQFFGPGTRLTVL.

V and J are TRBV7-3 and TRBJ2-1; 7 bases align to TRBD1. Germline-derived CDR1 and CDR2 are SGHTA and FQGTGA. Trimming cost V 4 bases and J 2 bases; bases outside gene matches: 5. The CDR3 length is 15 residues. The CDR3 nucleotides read TGTGCCAGCAGCTCCCAGGGGGTGCCCTACAATGAGCAGTTCTTC. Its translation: CASSSQGVPYNEQFF.

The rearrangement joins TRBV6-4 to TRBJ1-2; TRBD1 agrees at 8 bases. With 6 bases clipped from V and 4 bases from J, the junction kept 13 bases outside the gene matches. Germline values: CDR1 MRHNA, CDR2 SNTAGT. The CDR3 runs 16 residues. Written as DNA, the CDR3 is TGTGCCAGCAGAATTCGGGACAGGAGCCTTTCCTATGGCTACACCTTC. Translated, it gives CASRIRDRSLSYGYTF.

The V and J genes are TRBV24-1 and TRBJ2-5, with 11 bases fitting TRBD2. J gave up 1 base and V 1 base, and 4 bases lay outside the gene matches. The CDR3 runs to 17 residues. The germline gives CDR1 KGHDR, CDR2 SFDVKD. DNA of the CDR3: TGTGCCACCAGTGATTTAGGTAGCGGGAGGGCCCAAGAGACCCAGTACTTC. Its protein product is CATSDLGSGRAQETQYF.

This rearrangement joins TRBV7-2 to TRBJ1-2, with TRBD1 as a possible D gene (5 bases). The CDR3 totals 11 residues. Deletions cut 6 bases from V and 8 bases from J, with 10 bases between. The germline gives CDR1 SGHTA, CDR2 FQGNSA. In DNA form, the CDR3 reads TGTGCCAGCAGACAGGTTGGGGGCTACACCTTC. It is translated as CASRQVGGYTF.

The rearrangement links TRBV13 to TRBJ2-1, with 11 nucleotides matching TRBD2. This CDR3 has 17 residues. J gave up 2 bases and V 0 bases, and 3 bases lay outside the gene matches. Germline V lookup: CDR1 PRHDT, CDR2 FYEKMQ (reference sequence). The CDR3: CASSLGLAGGTYNEQFF. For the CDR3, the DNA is TGTGCCAGCAGCTTAGGCCTAGCGGGAGGAACCTACAATGAGCAGTTCTTC.

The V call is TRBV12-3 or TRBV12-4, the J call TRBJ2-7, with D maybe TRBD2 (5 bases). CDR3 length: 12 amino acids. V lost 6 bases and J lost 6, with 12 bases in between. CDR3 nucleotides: TGTGCCAGCAGCCCTTACAGCGGCGAGCAGTACTTC. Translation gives CASSPYSGEQYF.

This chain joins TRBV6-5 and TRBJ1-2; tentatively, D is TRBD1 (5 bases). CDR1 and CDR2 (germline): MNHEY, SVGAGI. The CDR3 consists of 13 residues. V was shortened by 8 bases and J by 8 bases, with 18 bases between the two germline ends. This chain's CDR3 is CASFRGGARGYTF. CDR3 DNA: TGTGCCAGCTTTAGGGGTGGGGCACGGGGCTACACCTTC.